The clone carrying this T cell receptor (beta chain) was detected only a few times. Its target is unknown. The record originates from a study of blood T cells in healthy people across ages. Study findings and constraints: Researchers judged that diversity estimates from one million T cells fell short of true values.

J was trimmed by 7 bases and V by 0 bases; bases with no gene match: 7. The CDR3 covers 14 residues. Germline assignment: CDR1 SGHRS and CDR2 YFSETQ. Alongside a J-beta primer mix, a sample-barcoded 5' primer served in a second PCR lasting 7 to 11 cycles. Carrying 12 random nucleotides, a template-switch adaptor labeled each individual cDNA molecule. TCRdb ran MiXCR on the 5' RACE reads and lists one entry per CDR3 protein. Among about 1.4 million distinct CDR3 sequences listed, 59% were seen once. This receptor was taken from a young man in good health. The sequencing sample was made of blood. The chain uses TRBV5-1 and TRBJ2-7; TRBD1 matches 7 bases. Written as DNA, the CDR3 is TGCGCCAGCAGCTTGGGACAGGGCGAGGATGAGCAGTACTTC. Encoded protein: CASSLGQGEDEQYF.